This T cell receptor (beta chain) was identified during a study of early T cells in non-severe SARS-CoV-2 infection. V was shortened by 5 bases and J by 5 bases, with 18 bases between the two germline ends. Germline assignment: CDR1 MNHEY and CDR2 SMNVEV (reference sequence). The CDR3 is 15 amino acids. This clonotype has just a few counts. TCRdb redid the calling of the 5' RACE reads with MiXCR, one entry per CDR3 protein. The repertoire holds 65,000 to 85,000 distinct CDR3 sequences, with 9.5% to 15% as singletons. The sequence came from an adult who was a healthcare worker with PCR-confirmed SARS-CoV-2 infection or an uninfected control (not recorded which). The chain employs TRBV27 and TRBJ2-5, with TRBD1 as a possible D gene (6 bases). Sequencing was carried out using whole blood. The CDR3 spells CASSLQGNRGETQYF. CDR3 DNA: TGTGCCAGCAGTCTACAGGGTAATCGGGGTGAGACCCAGTACTTC.